These T cell receptor beta chains were read from a single sample in a study of T-cell memory formation after mild COVID-19. From the 5' RACE reads, TCRdb called clonotypes with MiXCR, one entry per CDR3 protein. The sample has 210,000 or so distinct CDR3 sequences; approximately 30% are singletons. The sample consisted of PBMCs or a T cell subset sorted from them (not recorded which). The receptors here all came from an adult woman who had mild COVID-19 (a few samples of this study predate the infection). Cell type and time point are not known. The CDR3 runs from the conserved cysteine through the conserved F or W. Each record gives: clone size, J gene, D gene, V gene, CDR3 DNA, CDR3 protein. D genes are given only for firm matches. A clone size is listed for some rows: how often the clone was seen (once, few, many), or a class if it is expanded.

clone_size: few
j_call: TRBJ1-3
d_call: -
v_call: TRBV6-5
cdr3_nt: TGTGCCAGCAGTTACTCGCGGGGAAGCTCTGGAAACACCATATATTTT
cdr3_aa: CASSYSRGSSGNTIYF

clone_size: few
j_call: TRBJ1-1
d_call: TRBD1
v_call: TRBV5-1
cdr3_nt: TGCGCCAGCAGCTCCGACAGGGGATTTCGGAACACTGAAGCTTTCTTT
cdr3_aa: CASSSDRGFRNTEAFF

clone_size: few
j_call: TRBJ2-1
d_call: -
v_call: TRBV7-6
cdr3_nt: TGTGCCAGCAGCCAACTCTGGACAGATAAGCAGTTCTTC
cdr3_aa: CASSQLWTDKQFF

clone_size: many
j_call: TRBJ1-5
d_call: -
v_call: TRBV20-1
cdr3_nt: TGCAGTGCCAGCACGAGCGGACGGGTAGTTAGCAATCAGCCCCAGCATTTT
cdr3_aa: CSASTSGRVVSNQPQHF

clone_size: many
j_call: TRBJ2-1
d_call: TRBD2
v_call: TRBV12-3/TRBV12-4
cdr3_nt: TGTGCCAGCAGTCCCCAGGGACTAGCGGGCGAGTACAATGAGCAGTTCTTC
cdr3_aa: CASSPQGLAGEYNEQFF

clone_size: -
j_call: TRBJ2-3
d_call: TRBD1
v_call: TRBV15
cdr3_nt: TGTGCCACTAAGACAGGGGACACAGATACGCAGTATTTT
cdr3_aa: CATKTGDTDTQYF

clone_size: -
j_call: TRBJ2-1
d_call: TRBD2
v_call: TRBV7-8
cdr3_nt: TGTGCCAGCATATTAGCGGGGGGATTCGGTGAGCAGTTCTTC
cdr3_aa: CASILAGGFGEQFF

clone_size: once
j_call: TRBJ2-7
d_call: TRBD1
v_call: TRBV28
cdr3_nt: TGTGCCAGCAGTTCGGGACAGGGGGCGGAAGAGCAGTACTTC
cdr3_aa: CASSSGQGAEEQYF

clone_size: few
j_call: TRBJ2-5
d_call: TRBD2
v_call: TRBV24-1
cdr3_nt: TGTGCCACCAGTGAGCTCCCTCATAGCGGGAGCCAAGAGACCCAGTACTTC
cdr3_aa: CATSELPHSGSQETQYF

clone_size: -
j_call: TRBJ2-5
d_call: -
v_call: TRBV10-3
cdr3_nt: TGTGCCATCAGTACCGGGAGTGCCGAGACCCAGTACTTC
cdr3_aa: CAISTGSAETQYF

clone_size: once
j_call: TRBJ2-1
d_call: TRBD1
v_call: TRBV12-3/TRBV12-4
cdr3_nt: TGTGCCAGCAGACACCGGGACAGTTACAATGAGCAGTTCTTC
cdr3_aa: CASRHRDSYNEQFF

clone_size: few
j_call: TRBJ2-4
d_call: -
v_call: TRBV11-2
cdr3_nt: TGTGCCAGCAGCTTGGAGAGCAAAAACATTCAGTACTTC
cdr3_aa: CASSLESKNIQYF

clone_size: -
j_call: TRBJ2-7
d_call: -
v_call: TRBV5-5
cdr3_nt: TGTGCCAGCAGCCGCGGGTATTCAGGCCAGGGCTACGAGCAGTACTTC
cdr3_aa: CASSRGYSGQGYEQYF

clone_size: few
j_call: TRBJ2-7
d_call: -
v_call: TRBV3-1
cdr3_nt: TGTGCCAGCAGCCAACATGGGTCGCAGTACTTC
cdr3_aa: CASSQHGSQYF

clone_size: -
j_call: TRBJ2-7
d_call: TRBD1
v_call: TRBV2
cdr3_nt: TGTGCCAGCAGTAGGACAGGGAAAGAGCAGTACTTC
cdr3_aa: CASSRTGKEQYF

clone_size: -
j_call: TRBJ2-7
d_call: -
v_call: TRBV6-5
cdr3_nt: TGTGCCAGCAGTTACTCTAGACGGGTAGGGTCCTACGAGCAGTACTTC
cdr3_aa: CASSYSRRVGSYEQYF

clone_size: few
j_call: TRBJ2-2
d_call: TRBD2
v_call: TRBV11-2
cdr3_nt: TGTGCCAGCAGCAAGACTAGCGGGGAGAACACCGGGGAGCTGTTTTTT
cdr3_aa: CASSKTSGENTGELFF

clone_size: few
j_call: TRBJ2-7
d_call: TRBD1
v_call: TRBV4-2
cdr3_nt: TGTGCCAGCAGCCAAGGGACAGGGGACTACGAGCAGTACTTC
cdr3_aa: CASSQGTGDYEQYF

clone_size: few
j_call: TRBJ1-1
d_call: -
v_call: TRBV6-2/TRBV6-3
cdr3_nt: TGTGCCAGCAGTTATGCCTCGGCAGGGAACACTGAAGCTTTCTTT
cdr3_aa: CASSYASAGNTEAFF

clone_size: -
j_call: TRBJ2-5
d_call: -
v_call: TRBV12-3/TRBV12-4
cdr3_nt: TGTGCCAGCAGTTTACACACAGGGAGAGAGACCCAGTACTTC
cdr3_aa: CASSLHTGRETQYF

clone_size: -
j_call: TRBJ2-7
d_call: TRBD2
v_call: TRBV27
cdr3_nt: TGTGCCAGCAGTCCCTGGGGGGGCTACGAGCAGTACTTC
cdr3_aa: CASSPWGGYEQYF

clone_size: -
j_call: TRBJ2-1
d_call: TRBD2
v_call: TRBV11-3
cdr3_nt: TGTGCCAGCAGCTTAGTCCCGGGACTAGCGGGAGGTCAGTTCTTC
cdr3_aa: CASSLVPGLAGGQFF

clone_size: few
j_call: TRBJ1-5
d_call: -
v_call: TRBV18
cdr3_nt: TGTGCCAGCTCACCTACGAGGAGTTATAGCAATCAGCCCCAGCATTTT
cdr3_aa: CASSPTRSYSNQPQHF

clone_size: once
j_call: TRBJ1-5
d_call: -
v_call: TRBV7-3
cdr3_nt: TGTGCCAGTGCTCGGGACACGAATCAGCCCCAGCATTTT
cdr3_aa: CASARDTNQPQHF

clone_size: -
j_call: TRBJ1-1
d_call: -
v_call: TRBV7-9
cdr3_nt: TGTGCCAGCAGCTTCACAGGGTACACTGAAGCTTTCTTT
cdr3_aa: CASSFTGYTEAFF

clone_size: -
j_call: TRBJ1-2
d_call: -
v_call: TRBV29-1
cdr3_nt: TGCAGCGTTGAGTTTTTTTGGGGGAATGGCTACACCTTC
cdr3_aa: CSVEFFWGNGYTF

clone_size: once
j_call: TRBJ1-1
d_call: -
v_call: TRBV19
cdr3_nt: TGTGCCACCCGACCTGGCAGAGGGAACACTGAAGCTTTCTTT
cdr3_aa: CATRPGRGNTEAFF

clone_size: few
j_call: TRBJ2-6
d_call: -
v_call: TRBV24-1
cdr3_nt: TGTGCCACCAGTGAGGCTTCAGGGAATGGGGCCAACGTCCTGACTTTC
cdr3_aa: CATSEASGNGANVLTF

clone_size: -
j_call: TRBJ2-1
d_call: TRBD2
v_call: TRBV7-6
cdr3_nt: TGTGCCAGCAGCCCGTACAGCGGGAGGCCCAGGCAGGAGCAGTTCTTC
cdr3_aa: CASSPYSGRPRQEQFF

clone_size: many
j_call: TRBJ2-3
d_call: -
v_call: TRBV5-1
cdr3_nt: TGCGCCAGCAGCTTGGTGGGCTCAGAAAAACGCACAGATACGCAGTATTTT
cdr3_aa: CASSLVGSEKRTDTQYF

clone_size: few
j_call: TRBJ1-5
d_call: -
v_call: TRBV12-3/TRBV12-4
cdr3_nt: TGTGCCAGCAGTGCCCCCAATCAGCCCCAGCATTTT
cdr3_aa: CASSAPNQPQHF

clone_size: -
j_call: TRBJ1-2
d_call: TRBD1
v_call: TRBV29-1
cdr3_nt: TGCAGCGTAGGTGGGACAGGGGGCGATCTGCACTATGGCTACACCTTC
cdr3_aa: CSVGGTGGDLHYGYTF

clone_size: -
j_call: TRBJ2-3
d_call: -
v_call: TRBV28
cdr3_nt: TGTGCCGGGGGGGGGGGCCCAGATACGCAGTATTTT
cdr3_aa: CAGGGGPDTQYF

clone_size: few
j_call: TRBJ2-2
d_call: TRBD2
v_call: TRBV24-1
cdr3_nt: TGTGCCACCAGTGACTGGACTAGCGGGGAGATAACCGGGGAGCTGTTTTTT
cdr3_aa: CATSDWTSGEITGELFF

clone_size: -
j_call: TRBJ1-2
d_call: -
v_call: TRBV20-1
cdr3_nt: TGCAGTGCTAGAGAAGGGGCTGGCTACACCTTC
cdr3_aa: CSAREGAGYTF

clone_size: few
j_call: TRBJ2-1
d_call: TRBD2
v_call: TRBV6-5
cdr3_nt: TGTGCCAGCGCCAAACGGACTAGCGGGGGGCACAATGAGCAGTTCTTC
cdr3_aa: CASAKRTSGGHNEQFF

clone_size: -
j_call: TRBJ2-7
d_call: TRBD1
v_call: TRBV15
cdr3_nt: TGTGCCACCAGCAGAGATCTCCTGACAGGGTCAATCTCCTACGAGCAGTACTTC
cdr3_aa: CATSRDLLTGSISYEQYF

clone_size: -
j_call: TRBJ1-1
d_call: -
v_call: TRBV12-3/TRBV12-4
cdr3_nt: TGTGCCAGCAGGCCTATAGGGGGAGAAGCTTTCTTT
cdr3_aa: CASRPIGGEAFF

clone_size: -
j_call: TRBJ1-1
d_call: -
v_call: TRBV3-1
cdr3_nt: TGTGCCAGCAGCCAAGGTACGAACACTGAAGCTTTCTTT
cdr3_aa: CASSQGTNTEAFF

clone_size: -
j_call: TRBJ1-1
d_call: TRBD1
v_call: TRBV27
cdr3_nt: TGTGCCAGCAGGGACAGGTCCGGGATTGAAGCTTTCTTT
cdr3_aa: CASRDRSGIEAFF

clone_size: few
j_call: TRBJ2-7
d_call: TRBD1
v_call: TRBV6-5
cdr3_nt: TGTGCCAGCAGTGATTCCGGGACAGGGAGACTAAGTATGTACTTC
cdr3_aa: CASSDSGTGRLSMYF

clone_size: -
j_call: TRBJ2-7
d_call: -
v_call: TRBV7-9
cdr3_nt: TGTGCCAGCAGCTCGAGAAGGGGGAGGCTCTACGAGCAGTACTTC
cdr3_aa: CASSSRRGRLYEQYF

clone_size: -
j_call: TRBJ1-2
d_call: -
v_call: TRBV30
cdr3_nt: TGTGCCTGGAAGTTGCGGGGTAACTATGGCTACACCTTC
cdr3_aa: CAWKLRGNYGYTF

clone_size: few
j_call: TRBJ2-7
d_call: TRBD1
v_call: TRBV5-1
cdr3_nt: TGCGCCAGCAGCTTGGAGGGACAGGACTACGAGCAGTACTTC
cdr3_aa: CASSLEGQDYEQYF

clone_size: -
j_call: TRBJ2-7
d_call: TRBD2
v_call: TRBV5-1
cdr3_nt: TGCGCCAGCAGCGGAGGCGGGGGGGGCAACGAGCAGTACTTC
cdr3_aa: CASSGGGGGNEQYF

clone_size: few
j_call: TRBJ2-3
d_call: TRBD2
v_call: TRBV20-1
cdr3_nt: TGCAGTAGTAGCGGGGCCTGGGCAGATACGCAGTATTTT
cdr3_aa: CSSSGAWADTQYF

clone_size: -
j_call: TRBJ1-6
d_call: -
v_call: TRBV10-3
cdr3_nt: TGTGCCCCGTCCGGGGGACCCGATAATTCACCCCTCCACTTT
cdr3_aa: CAPSGGPDNSPLHF

clone_size: few
j_call: TRBJ1-1
d_call: TRBD1
v_call: TRBV29-1
cdr3_nt: TGCAGCGCGACAGGGTTGAACACTGAAGCTTTCTTT
cdr3_aa: CSATGLNTEAFF

clone_size: once
j_call: TRBJ2-6
d_call: -
v_call: TRBV7-9
cdr3_nt: TGTGCCACATTGAGTACTGGGGCCAACGTCCTGACTTTC
cdr3_aa: CATLSTGANVLTF

clone_size: -
j_call: TRBJ2-3
d_call: -
v_call: TRBV20-1
cdr3_nt: TGCAGTGCTAGCTCCGATACGCAGTATTTT
cdr3_aa: CSASSDTQYF

clone_size: -
j_call: TRBJ2-2
d_call: -
v_call: TRBV12-3/TRBV12-4
cdr3_nt: TGTGCCAGCACCACCCACACCGGGGAGCTGTTTTTT
cdr3_aa: CASTTHTGELFF

clone_size: -
j_call: TRBJ2-2
d_call: -
v_call: TRBV29-1
cdr3_nt: TGCAGCGTTGAGCACCACCTTGGGACCGGGGAGCTGTTTTTT
cdr3_aa: CSVEHHLGTGELFF

clone_size: -
j_call: TRBJ2-1
d_call: TRBD2
v_call: TRBV5-1
cdr3_nt: TGCGCCAGCATAAGCGGCTCTAGCGGGAGGGCCGATGAGCAGTTCTTC
cdr3_aa: CASISGSSGRADEQFF

clone_size: -
j_call: TRBJ1-1
d_call: -
v_call: TRBV24-1
cdr3_nt: TGTGCCACCAGTGACCCCAAGGGCAACACTGAAGCTTTCTTT
cdr3_aa: CATSDPKGNTEAFF

clone_size: -
j_call: TRBJ1-1
d_call: -
v_call: TRBV7-9
cdr3_nt: TGTGCCAGCAGCGACTTAAGGGCCGGGGACACTGAAGCTTTCTTT
cdr3_aa: CASSDLRAGDTEAFF

clone_size: few
j_call: TRBJ2-2
d_call: -
v_call: TRBV4-2
cdr3_nt: TGTGCCAGCAGCCAGTCCACCGGGGAGCTGTTTTTT
cdr3_aa: CASSQSTGELFF

clone_size: -
j_call: TRBJ2-4
d_call: -
v_call: TRBV5-1
cdr3_nt: TGCGCCAGCAGCTTGGATCCCGCAGCCAAAAACATTCAGTACTTC
cdr3_aa: CASSLDPAAKNIQYF

clone_size: -
j_call: TRBJ2-1
d_call: TRBD2
v_call: TRBV10-3
cdr3_nt: TGTGCCATCAGTGGGACTAGCGGGATCTACAATGAGCAGTTCTTC
cdr3_aa: CAISGTSGIYNEQFF

clone_size: few
j_call: TRBJ2-3
d_call: -
v_call: TRBV24-1
cdr3_nt: TGTGCCACCAGTGCGGGAGTTGGGACAGATACGCAGTATTTT
cdr3_aa: CATSAGVGTDTQYF

clone_size: -
j_call: TRBJ1-3
d_call: -
v_call: TRBV20-1
cdr3_nt: TGCAGTGCTAGAGAGGGATCTGGAAACACCATATATTTT
cdr3_aa: CSAREGSGNTIYF